The rows below give T cell receptor beta chains drawn from one sample of a study of tumor and adjacent non-tumor tissue in lung cancer. Each CDR3 protein is one row after TCRdb ran MiXCR on the multiplex PCR reads. The sample lists 35,000 to 55,000 distinct CDR3 sequences; around 67% were seen once. The material sequenced was distant non-tumor lung tissue. Every receptor here comes from a woman aged 35 to 49 with non-small cell lung cancer. Both conserved end residues are part of each CDR3. Each record gives: CDR3 protein, CDR3 DNA, clone size, V gene, D gene, J gene. A D gene is named only where the DNA matches it firmly. Only some rows state a clone size, as once, few, many or a class for expanded clones.

CDR3: CANSQTAGANVLTF
DNA: TGTGCCAACAGCCAAACGGCTGGGGCCAACGTCCTGACTTTC
size: few
V: TRBV11-2
D: -
J: TRBJ2-6

CDR3: CASSLAGTGYEQYF
DNA: TGCGCCAGCAGCTTGGCCGGGACAGGGTACGAGCAGTACTTC
size: -
V: TRBV5-1
D: TRBD1
J: TRBJ2-7

CDR3: CASSSTLGTNGSSPLHF
DNA: TGTGCCAGCAGCTCAACTTTAGGGACAAACGGGAGTTCACCCCTCCACTTT
size: -
V: TRBV11-2
D: -
J: TRBJ1-6

CDR3: CSVEDSRSYNEHFF
DNA: TGCAGCGTTGAAGACTCTCGGAGCTACAATGAGCACTTCTTC
size: -
V: TRBV29-1
D: -
J: TRBJ2-1

CDR3: CSAADQSNTGELFF
DNA: TGCAGTGCTGCGGACCAATCGAACACCGGGGAGCTGTTTTTT
size: -
V: TRBV20-1
D: -
J: TRBJ2-2

CDR3: CASTPISAADTNYF
DNA: TGTGCCAGCACCCCCATAAGCGCGGCAGATACGAATTATTTT
size: -
V: TRBV11-2
D: -
J: TRBJ2-3

CDR3: CASSLGVGTQETQYF
DNA: TGCGCCAGCAGCCTGGGGGTCGGCACCCAAGAGACCCAGTACTTC
size: many
V: TRBV4-1
D: -
J: TRBJ2-5

CDR3: CTSCLTAYSNQPQHF
DNA: TGTACCAGCTGTTTAACCGCATATAGCAATCAGCCCCAGCATTTT
size: once
V: TRBV6-6
D: -
J: TRBJ1-5

CDR3: CASSTRQVSNTGDLFF
DNA: TGTGCCAGCAGCACCCGACAGGTATCCAACACCGGGGACCTGTTTTTT
size: -
V: TRBV11-2
D: -
J: TRBJ2-2

CDR3: CASSQDCPEGTKYF
DNA: TGTGCCAGCTCCCAAGACTGCCCCGAGGGGACCAAGTACTTC
size: -
V: TRBV6-2/TRBV6-3
D: -
J: TRBJ2-5

CDR3: CANSPTSRLFF
DNA: TGTGCCAACAGCCCAACCTCGAGGCTGTTCTTC
size: -
V: TRBV6-2/TRBV6-3
D: -
J: TRBJ1-1

CDR3: CVSSFRGGASGELFF
DNA: TGTGTCAGCAGTTTCCGTGGGGGTGCATCCGGGGAGCTGTTTTTT
size: -
V: TRBV12-3/TRBV12-4
D: -
J: TRBJ2-2

CDR3: CASTCEGGEQYF
DNA: TGCGCCAGCACCTGCGAGGGGGGAGAGCAGTACTTC
size: -
V: TRBV4-1
D: -
J: TRBJ2-7

CDR3: CASSLQGSGNTIYF
DNA: TGTGCCAGCAGCTTGCAGGGCTCTGGAAACACCATATATTTT
size: many
V: TRBV7-9
D: -
J: TRBJ1-3

CDR3: CASSLNRPYIDTQYF
DNA: TGTGCCAGCAGCTTAAACAGGCCCTATATAGATACGCAGTATTTT
size: -
V: TRBV11-2
D: -
J: TRBJ2-3

CDR3: CASSQDPAGGFGETQYF
DNA: TGCGCCAGCAGCCAAGATCCGGCCGGGGGGTTCGGAGAGACCCAGTACTTC
size: many
V: TRBV4-1
D: TRBD2
J: TRBJ2-5

CDR3: CARSSGRIDTDTQYF
DNA: TGTGCCAGGAGCTCTGGGCGGATAGACACAGATACGCAGTACTTT
size: once
V: TRBV11-2
D: -
J: TRBJ2-3

CDR3: CAGSLERETQYF
DNA: TGTGCCGGCAGCTTAGAAAGGGAGACCCAGTACTTC
size: -
V: TRBV11-3
D: -
J: TRBJ2-5

CDR3: CASGLKRDSYEQYF
DNA: TGTGCTAGCGGCTTAAAGCGGGACTCCTACGAGCAGTACTTC
size: -
V: TRBV11-2
D: TRBD2
J: TRBJ2-7

CDR3: CASSQIAAGHEQYF
DNA: TGTGCCAGCAGCCAAATAGCGGCGGGGCACGAGCAGTACTTC
size: many
V: TRBV4-2
D: -
J: TRBJ2-7

CDR3: CASSFMSIDYF
DNA: TGTGCCAGCAGTTTTATGTCCATAGATTACTTC
size: -
V: TRBV28
D: -
J: TRBJ2-7

CDR3: CASSLELAGSSNEHYF
DNA: TGTGCCAGCAGCTTAGAATTAGCGGGAAGTAGCAACGAGCACTACTTC
size: -
V: TRBV11-2
D: TRBD2
J: TRBJ2-7

CDR3: CASSPRTGDYSGANVLTF
DNA: TGTGCCAGCAGTCCGCGGACAGGTGACTACTCTGGGGCCAACGTCCTGACTTTC
size: many
V: TRBV12-3/TRBV12-4
D: TRBD1
J: TRBJ2-6

CDR3: CANSLRTGGSGELFF
DNA: TGTGCCAACAGTCTAAGGACAGGGGGGTCGGGGGAGCTGTTTTTT
size: -
V: TRBV6-5
D: TRBD1
J: TRBJ2-2

CDR3: CASYGSSGNTIYF
DNA: TGTGCCAGCTACGGAAGCTCTGGAAACACCATATATTTT
size: -
V: TRBV18
D: -
J: TRBJ1-3

CDR3: CASSPGQGAYERYF
DNA: TGTGCCAGCAGCCCCGGACAGGGGGCATACGAACGGTACTTC
size: few
V: TRBV11-3
D: TRBD1
J: TRBJ2-7

CDR3: CASSLEGTGGYDEQFF
DNA: TGCGCCAGCAGCTTAGAGGGGACAGGGGGATACGATGAGCAGTTCTTC
size: few
V: TRBV11-2
D: TRBD1
J: TRBJ2-1

CDR3: CATSDLQQGLTHNEHFF
DNA: TGTGCCACCAGTGATTTGCAACAGGGACTCACTCACAATGAACACTTCTTC
size: -
V: TRBV24-1
D: -
J: TRBJ2-1

CDR3: CASSQGPRTVSLLHF
DNA: TGCGCCAGCAGCCAGGGTCCCCGGACAGTTTCGCTCCTCCACTTT
size: -
V: TRBV4-1
D: -
J: TRBJ1-6

CDR3: CASGGSSPPYEQYF
DNA: TGTGCCAGCGGAGGATCCTCCCCCCCCTACGAGCAGTACTTC
size: many
V: TRBV11-2
D: -
J: TRBJ2-7

CDR3: CASDARDRVPEECF
DNA: TGTGCCAGCGACGCCCGGGACAGGGTTCCCGAGGAGTGCTTC
size: -
V: TRBV6-6
D: TRBD1
J: TRBJ2-7

CDR3: CASSPLIAVDTQYF
DNA: TGTGCCAGCAGCCCTCTAATCGCGGTAGATACACAGTATTTT
size: -
V: TRBV11-2
D: -
J: TRBJ2-3

CDR3: CASSLREGEQYF
DNA: TGTGCCAGCAGTTTGAGAGAGGGGGAGCAGTACTTC
size: medium-sized
V: TRBV12-3/TRBV12-4
D: -
J: TRBJ2-7

CDR3: CASRGQPAGHSNQPQHF
DNA: TGCGCCAGCCGGGGCCAACCCGCGGGGCATAGCAATCAGCCCCAGCATTTT
size: once
V: TRBV6-1
D: -
J: TRBJ1-5

CDR3: CGVVWGGNTGELFF
DNA: TGCGGCGTTGTGTGGGGGGGGAACACCGGGGAGCTGTTTTTT
size: -
V: TRBV29-1
D: TRBD2
J: TRBJ2-2

CDR3: CSVEGGGQITEAFF
DNA: TGCAGCGTTGAAGGGGGAGGACAGATCACTGAAGCTTTCTTT
size: many
V: TRBV29-1
D: -
J: TRBJ1-1

CDR3: CSARGGQLLLQETQYF
DNA: TGCAGTGCTAGAGGCGGACAGTTACTTTTGCAAGAGACCCAGTACTTC
size: many
V: TRBV20-1
D: -
J: TRBJ2-5

CDR3: CASSDPAGQYF
DNA: TGTGCCAGCAGTGACCCAGCTGGGCAGTACTTC
size: many
V: TRBV28
D: -
J: TRBJ2-7

CDR3: CASSLGGQGDNEQFF
DNA: TGTGCCAGCAGCTTAGGGGGACAGGGAGACAATGAGCAGTTCTTC
size: many
V: TRBV11-3
D: TRBD1
J: TRBJ2-1

CDR3: CASSLLGTGELFF
DNA: TGTGCCAGCAGTTTGTTGGGCACCGGGGAGCTGTTTTTT
size: -
V: TRBV12-3/TRBV12-4
D: -
J: TRBJ2-2

CDR3: CASSLPPQEIQYF
DNA: TGTGCCAGCAGCTTGCCACCGCAAGAGATTCAGTACTTC
size: -
V: TRBV11-3
D: -
J: TRBJ2-5

CDR3: CIARDQLTGAQRETQYF
DNA: TGCATTGCTAGAGACCAGCTCACAGGGGCCCAAAGGGAGACCCAGTACTTC
size: -
V: TRBV20-1
D: TRBD1
J: TRBJ2-5

CDR3: CVSSFGGSSYEQYF
DNA: TGTGTCAGCAGTTTCGGTGGATCCTCCTACGAGCAGTACTTC
size: -
V: TRBV12-3/TRBV12-4
D: -
J: TRBJ2-7

CDR3: CASGLSDSPAYEQYF
DNA: TGCGCCAGCGGCTTATCGGACAGCCCTGCCTACGAGCAGTACTTC
size: -
V: TRBV5-1
D: -
J: TRBJ2-7

CDR3: CATSDIEGGANEQFF
DNA: TGTGCCACCAGTGATATTGAGGGAGGAGCCAATGAGCAGTTCTTC
size: many
V: TRBV24-1
D: -
J: TRBJ2-1

CDR3: CAWARPYGYTF
DNA: TGTGCCTGGGCCCGCCCATATGGCTACACCTTC
size: few
V: TRBV30
D: -
J: TRBJ1-2

CDR3: CASSLAQGGANSYNEQFF
DNA: TGCGCCAGCAGCTTGGCCCAGGGGGGGGCCAACTCCTACAATGAGCAGTTCTTC
size: -
V: TRBV5-1
D: -
J: TRBJ2-1

CDR3: CASSLPRTCENTDTQYF
DNA: TGTGCCAGCAGCTTGCCCAGGACATGCGAGAACACAGATACGCAGTATTTT
size: -
V: TRBV5-6
D: -
J: TRBJ2-3